Listed below are T cell receptor beta chains from one sample, sequenced in a study of shared clonotypes between healthy human individuals. Sequenced by immunoSEQ multiplex PCR; TCRdb stores in-frame clones only, minus some. The sample yields around 500,000 clones, more than 75% seen once. Sequencing input: PBMCs. These TCRs come from a woman aged 40 to 50 in good health. Some clones in this sample may be carry-over from other donors' samples. The CDR3 runs from the conserved cysteine through the conserved F or W. The order of the fields is D gene, J gene, V gene, CDR3 protein. D genes are given only for firm matches.

D gene: .
J gene: TRBJ2-7
V gene: TRBV28
CDR3 protein: CASSPQYEQYF

D gene: TRBD2
J gene: TRBJ2-3
V gene: TRBV7-2
CDR3 protein: CASSTRTSGTDTQYF

D gene: TRBD1
J gene: TRBJ2-5
V gene: TRBV28
CDR3 protein: CASSPIYDSRGRLETQYF

D gene: .
J gene: TRBJ2-4
V gene: TRBV19
CDR3 protein: CASSSGKGNIQYF

D gene: .
J gene: TRBJ1-4
V gene: TRBV7-6
CDR3 protein: CASSSTWGPATNEKLFF

D gene: TRBD2
J gene: TRBJ2-3
V gene: TRBV10-1
CDR3 protein: CASSSVRGLAGKSTDTQYF

D gene: TRBD1
J gene: TRBJ1-2
V gene: TRBV6-6
CDR3 protein: CASRRDRAEGYGYTF

D gene: .
J gene: TRBJ2-7
V gene: TRBV28
CDR3 protein: CAIIRGDEQYF

D gene: TRBD1
J gene: TRBJ1-1
V gene: TRBV29-1
CDR3 protein: CSVDKADRISEAFF

D gene: TRBD1
J gene: TRBJ2-3
V gene: TRBV5-6
CDR3 protein: CASSFTGASSTDTQYF

D gene: .
J gene: TRBJ1-2
V gene: TRBV6-1
CDR3 protein: CASTVGLSYGYTF

D gene: TRBD2
J gene: TRBJ2-1
V gene: TRBV28
CDR3 protein: CASSFPALAGEQFF

D gene: .
J gene: TRBJ1-1
V gene: TRBV28
CDR3 protein: CASSTVNTEAFF

D gene: .
J gene: TRBJ1-1
V gene: TRBV6-5
CDR3 protein: CASSYSTGNTEAFF

D gene: TRBD1
J gene: TRBJ2-3
V gene: TRBV10-1
CDR3 protein: CASSPATGVGRITSTDTQYF

D gene: TRBD1
J gene: TRBJ2-7
V gene: TRBV28
CDR3 protein: CASSLTQGAPPEQYF

D gene: .
J gene: TRBJ1-5
V gene: TRBV6-1
CDR3 protein: CASYSGTGQPQHF

D gene: TRBD2
J gene: TRBJ2-1
V gene: TRBV12-5
CDR3 protein: CASGLPPAAGGLYNEQFF

D gene: TRBD1
J gene: TRBJ1-2
V gene: TRBV18
CDR3 protein: CASSPQGQVGGYTF

D gene: TRBD1
J gene: TRBJ2-5
V gene: TRBV30
CDR3 protein: CAWAGGMEETQYF

D gene: .
J gene: TRBJ2-5
V gene: TRBV4-2
CDR3 protein: CASSQDLRGQETQYF

D gene: .
J gene: TRBJ2-5
V gene: TRBV6-5
CDR3 protein: CASSPTGTPRETQYF

D gene: TRBD1
J gene: TRBJ1-5
V gene: TRBV19
CDR3 protein: CASSWVVGDRRQPQHF

D gene: TRBD1
J gene: TRBJ2-7
V gene: TRBV7-9
CDR3 protein: CASRRSGGMSEQYF

D gene: .
J gene: TRBJ2-3
V gene: TRBV4-1
CDR3 protein: CASSQVDAGGTQYF

D gene: .
J gene: TRBJ1-5
V gene: TRBV4-1
CDR3 protein: CASSQAGSQPQHF

D gene: TRBD1
J gene: TRBJ2-7
V gene: TRBV7-7
CDR3 protein: CASSLDRDGEQYF

D gene: TRBD1
J gene: TRBJ2-5
V gene: TRBV7-9
CDR3 protein: CASSLGDRGYETQYF

D gene: TRBD2
J gene: TRBJ2-1
V gene: TRBV6-1
CDR3 protein: CASSDLSGSSPSEQFF

D gene: .
J gene: TRBJ2-2
V gene: TRBV6-1
CDR3 protein: CASSGARDALGELFF

D gene: .
J gene: TRBJ2-3
V gene: TRBV11-2
CDR3 protein: CASSLNSGSTDTQYF

D gene: .
J gene: TRBJ2-1
V gene: TRBV19
CDR3 protein: CASSIQGIPVNEQFF

D gene: .
J gene: TRBJ2-2
V gene: TRBV27
CDR3 protein: CASSPGHRTGELFF

D gene: .
J gene: TRBJ2-5
V gene: TRBV11-3
CDR3 protein: CASSLTGTGQETQYF

D gene: TRBD2
J gene: TRBJ2-3
V gene: TRBV5-1
CDR3 protein: CASSFSGPTDTQYF

D gene: .
J gene: TRBJ2-3
V gene: TRBV18
CDR3 protein: CASSPPGGISTDTQYF

D gene: TRBD1
J gene: TRBJ2-3
V gene: TRBV19
CDR3 protein: CASSIVQGAGDTQYF

D gene: .
J gene: TRBJ1-2
V gene: TRBV7-2
CDR3 protein: CASSVRGGVDFYGYTF

D gene: .
J gene: TRBJ1-2
V gene: TRBV9
CDR3 protein: CASSVEAGRHGYTF

D gene: .
J gene: TRBJ2-1
V gene: TRBV6-1
CDR3 protein: CASSVQAGSPPYNEQFF

D gene: .
J gene: TRBJ1-5
V gene: TRBV5-1
CDR3 protein: CASSLLGGTTEPQHF

D gene: .
J gene: TRBJ1-5
V gene: TRBV27
CDR3 protein: CASSLRGGNQPQHF

D gene: TRBD2
J gene: TRBJ2-2
V gene: TRBV9
CDR3 protein: CASSTSRTSGNTGELFF

D gene: .
J gene: TRBJ1-3
V gene: TRBV9
CDR3 protein: CASSVAGDSGNTIYF

D gene: TRBD2
J gene: TRBJ2-5
V gene: TRBV7-9
CDR3 protein: CASSLGTSGRIGETQYF

D gene: .
J gene: TRBJ2-3
V gene: TRBV7-2
CDR3 protein: CASSLDGATDTQYF

D gene: .
J gene: TRBJ2-3
V gene: TRBV7-6
CDR3 protein: CASSSRDSGDTQYF

D gene: TRBD1
J gene: TRBJ2-3
V gene: TRBV30
CDR3 protein: CASRGQGLATDTQYF